This T cell receptor beta chain was identified during a study of shared clonotypes between healthy human individuals. Study as a whole: A few men and a couple of women, aged 18 to 49, were donors.

This clone was detected only a few times. Here immunoSEQ multiplex PCR was the method, and the copy in TCRdb shows in-frame clones only, minus some. The sample consists of under 2,500,000 clones, around 95% of them appearing once. The CDR3 extends over 16 amino acids. Germline V gives CDR1 MGHRA, CDR2 YSYEKL. Trimming shortened V by 5 bases and J by 9 bases, and 20 bases separated the two germline ends. What was sequenced was naive CD4+ T cells sorted from blood. As for subset: CD45RA+ positively selected. The rearrangement joins TRBV4-1 to TRBJ1-6; D gene unclear. The source of this sequence is a man between 18 and 29 years old in good health. For the CDR3, the DNA is TGCGCCAGCAGCACATTCGGACCCCAGGCGGGTTCACCCCTCCACTTT. It encodes CASSTFGPQAGSPLHF.